One sample yielded the 22 T cell receptor beta chains listed below, sequenced in a study of blood T cell repertoires in COVID-19. The method was immunoSEQ multiplex PCR; TCRdb's version includes in-frame clones alone and lacks a portion of them. The sample holds approximately 63,000 clones, 86% seen once. Input material: peripheral blood. The source is an elderly woman with acute or convalescent COVID-19.

This chain links TRBV6-5 with TRBJ2-2; D is perhaps TRBD1 (5 bases). Trimming left V 4 bases short and J 2 bases short, with 11 bases between. The germline CDR1 and CDR2 sequences are MNHEY and SVGAGI. The CDR3 length is 15 residues. DNA of the CDR3: TGTGCCAGCAGTTTACTGACAGCTAACACCGGGGAGCTGTTTTTT. Encoded protein: CASSLLTANTGELFF.

This clone was picked up one time. The chain combines TRBV30 with TRBJ1-2; the match to TRBD1 covers 8 bases. CDR3 length: 13 amino acids. The germline gives CDR1 GTSNPN, CDR2 SVGIG (reference sequence). With V trimmed by 5 bases and J by 5 bases, 7 bases remained unmatched. CDR3 in DNA: TGTGCCTGGGCCGGGACAGGCTTATATGGCTACACCTTC. As protein: CAWAGTGLYGYTF. Looking up the rest from reference TRBV30 and TRBJ1-2 gives the full variable domain: SQTIHQWPATLVQPVGSPLSLECTVEGTSNPNLYWYRQAAGRGLQLLFYSVGIGQISSEVPQNLSASRPQDRQFILSSKKLLLSDSGFYLCAWAGTGLYGYTFGSGTRLTVV.

This clone was detected many times. The chain couples TRBV6-1 to TRBJ2-7; D remains unclear. The germline gives CDR1 MNHNS, CDR2 SASEGT. Between the trimmed V and J ends, which lost 3 bases and 3 bases, there was a span of 15 bases. There are 15 residues in the CDR3. CDR3 nucleotide sequence: TGTGCCAGCAGTGAGGGCCACCCAGGTTACTACGAGCAGTACTTC. Amino acids: CASSEGHPGYYEQYF.

The V and J genes are TRBV28 and TRBJ1-1; D possibly corresponds to TRBD1 (5 bases). Germline V CDR1 and CDR2: MDHEN, SYDVKM. Trimming pared 6 bases from V and 1 base from J, leaving 21 bases between. This CDR3 has 17 amino acids. The CDR3 nucleotides are TGTGCCAGCAGGAATCCCCCGGGGCGGGGACCGAACACTGAAGCTTTCTTT. Its translation is CASRNPPGRGPNTEAFF.

V gene TRBV18 combines with J gene TRBJ1-2, with 9 bases matching TRBD1. V shed 3 bases, J shed 7 bases, and the junction held 9 bases outside the gene matches. CDR3 length equals 15 residues. Germline values: CDR1 KGHSH, CDR2 LQKENI. The CDR3 reads CASSPSTGGVSGYTF. Here the CDR3 DNA reads TGTGCCAGCTCACCCTCGACAGGGGGGGTGTCTGGCTACACCTTC.

The chain uses TRBV28 and TRBJ1-2; 7 bases line up with TRBD1. This CDR3 region has 13 residues. V was pared by 3 bases and J by 5 bases, with 3 bases of the junction left unmatched. The germline gives CDR1 MDHEN, CDR2 SYDVKM. Written as DNA, the CDR3 is TGTGCCAGCAGTTTGCCAGGGGGGTATGGCTACACCTTC. It specifies CASSLPGGYGYTF.

This rearrangement joins TRBV15 to TRBJ2-3; TRBD2 is a possible D gene (6 bases). Trimming stripped 1 base from V and 3 bases from J, with 8 bases between. This CDR3 has 14 amino acids. Germline assignment: CDR1 LNHNV and CDR2 YYDKDF (reference sequence). CDR3 in DNA: TGTGCCACCAGCAGAGGACTAGAAACAGATACGCAGTATTTT. Encoded protein: CATSRGLETDTQYF.

This clone was recorded a few times. V and J are TRBV27 and TRBJ1-6, with TRBD1 as a possible D gene (6 bases). Trimming pared 2 bases from V and 5 bases from J, leaving 10 bases between. This CDR3 has 15 residues. Germline CDR1 reads MNHEY; CDR2 reads SMNVEV (reference sequence). CDR3 protein: CASSLGQPHNSPLHF. The CDR3 DNA is TGTGCCAGCAGTTTAGGACAGCCCCATAATTCACCCCTCCACTTT.

The table lists this clone with a few counts. V gene TRBV7-2 combines with J gene TRBJ1-5; D uncertain. Trimming took 5 bases from V and 4 from J, leaving 12 bases between them. This CDR3 spans 14 amino acids. CDR1 SGHTA and CDR2 FQGNSA come from the germline V gene. Here the CDR3 reads CASSAPGFNQPQHF. For the CDR3, the DNA is TGTGCCAGCAGCGCCCCGGGGTTTAATCAGCCCCAGCATTTT.

The J gene is TRBJ2-5, the V gene TRBV6-5; tentative D call: TRBD2 (5 bases). Germline V gives CDR1 MNHEY, CDR2 SVGAGI. This CDR3 has 13 residues. Deletions cut 6 bases from V and 8 bases from J, with 16 bases between. CDR3 in DNA: TGTGCCAGCAGCTCGGGCCCCCTAGCAACCCAGTACTTC. Translating it yields CASSSGPLATQYF.

The chain is built from TRBV7-2 and TRBJ2-1; the D is unclear. Trimming took off 3 bases at V and 6 bases at J, with 3 bases between the two ends. Germline CDR1 is SGHTA and CDR2 is FQGNSA. The CDR3 runs 11 residues. This chain's CDR3 is CASSFLNEQFF. Here the CDR3 DNA reads TGTGCCAGCAGCTTTCTCAATGAGCAGTTCTTC.

The chain carries TRBV7-3 and TRBJ1-4, with TRBD1 matching 7 bases. Germline CDR1 SGHTA, CDR2 FQGTGA. The CDR3 runs to 15 residues. Losses at the gene ends were 5 bases for V and 0 bases for J; bases not matched to a gene: 3. CDR3: CASSRQGATNEKLFF. CDR3 nucleotide sequence: TGTGCCAGCAGCAGACAGGGTGCAACTAATGAAAAACTGTTTTTT.

The chain carries TRBV5-1 and TRBJ1-1; D perhaps matches TRBD1 (5 bases). The CDR3 loop spans 14 amino acids. The V end was cut by 4 bases, the J end by 6 bases, with 16 bases between. Per the germline V gene, CDR1 is SGHRS and CDR2 is YFSETQ. The CDR3 DNA reads as TGCGCCAGCAGCAGAAGGCGGGGCGCTTCTGAAGCTTTCTTT. Its translation is CASSRRRGASEAFF.

The rearrangement joins TRBV29-1 to TRBJ2-7; 10 nucleotides align to TRBD1. Germline trimming cut 4 bases from V and 4 bases from J; bases unmatched to any gene: 7. CDR3 length equals 14 residues. Germline V gives CDR1 SQVTM, CDR2 ANQGSEA. The CDR3 nucleotides read TGCAGCGTTGCCTTCAGACAGGGGGCTTACGAGCAGTACTTC. Protein: CSVAFRQGAYEQYF.

The V call is TRBV4-2, the J call TRBJ2-5; TRBD2 matches 11 bases. With 4 bases clipped from V and 2 bases from J, the junction kept 12 bases outside the gene matches. Per germline, CDR1 LGHNA and CDR2 YNFKEQ. This CDR3 has 18 amino acids. The CDR3, as DNA: TGTGCCAGCAGCCCTCAGGGCCCGGGACTAGCGGTACAAGAGACCCAGTACTTC. Its translation is CASSPQGPGLAVQETQYF.

This chain's CDR3 is CAWSVLGLGSFGQYF. In nucleotides, the CDR3 is TGTGCCTGGAGTGTACTGGGGCTAGGCAGTTTTGGGCAGTACTTC. This chain connects TRBV30 to TRBJ2-7; tentatively, D is TRBD1 (5 bases). In germline, CDR1 is GTSNPN, CDR2 SVGIG (reference sequence). Trimming took off 0 bases at V and 9 bases at J, with 21 bases between the two ends. CDR3 length equals 15 residues.

The chain uses TRBV7-9 and TRBJ2-3, with TRBD1 matching 11 bases. The CDR3 extends over 15 amino acids. V dropped 4 bases and J dropped 4; count of bases not matched to a gene: 4. Germline assignment: CDR1 SEHNR and CDR2 FQNEAQ (reference sequence). In nucleotides, the CDR3 is TGTGCCAGCAGCTCACGGACAGGGGGCTCAGATACGCAGTATTTT. It translates to CASSSRTGGSDTQYF.

The chain employs TRBV6-5 and TRBJ2-7; no clear D gene. Trimming removed 0 bases from V and 1 base from J, with 10 bases in between. The CDR3 has 15 amino acids. The germline V gene has CDR1 MNHEY and CDR2 SVGAGI. The CDR3 here is CASSYSPPGSYEQYF. As DNA, the CDR3 is TGTGCCAGCAGTTACTCTCCCCCAGGTTCCTACGAGCAGTACTTC.

The chain employs TRBV5-4 and TRBJ2-7, with 8 bases that match TRBD1. Trimming at V came to 4 bases and at J to 0 bases, leaving 3 bases not matched to a gene. Germline-derived CDR1 and CDR2 are SGHNT and YYREEE (reference sequence). The CDR3 is made up of 14 amino acids. The CDR3 DNA sequence: TGTGCCAGCAGCCGGGGACAGGCCTCCTACGAGCAGTACTTC. It encodes CASSRGQASYEQYF. Using reference TRBV5-4 and TRBJ2-7 for the parts outside the CDR3, the full variable domain is ETGVTQSPTHLIKTRGQQVTLRCSSQSGHNTVSWYQQALGQGPQFIFQYYREEENGRGNFPPRFSGLQFPNYSSELNVNALELDDSALYLCASSRGQASYEQYFGPGTRLTVT.

This chain uses TRBV19 with TRBJ2-2; TRBD1 matches at 7 bases. Germline V gene data show CDR1 as LNHDA and CDR2 as SQIVND (reference sequence). V was clipped by 7 bases and J by 3 bases; unmatched bases: 11. The CDR3 extends over 16 amino acids. CDR3 in amino acids: CASIKGQGVYTGELFF. The CDR3 nucleotides are TGTGCCAGTATTAAAGGGCAGGGGGTCTACACCGGGGAGCTGTTTTTT.

The chain couples TRBV28 to TRBJ1-4; D is possibly TRBD1 (6 bases). The germline CDR1 and CDR2 sequences are MDHEN and SYDVKM. V lost 6 bases and J lost 5, with 13 bases in between. The CDR3 totals 14 residues. The CDR3 here is CASSWTVENEKLFF. As DNA, the CDR3 is TGTGCCAGCAGCTGGACAGTAGAAAATGAAAAACTGTTTTTT.

J is TRBJ1-4 and V is TRBV28, with D tentatively TRBD1 (5 bases). Per the germline V gene, CDR1 is MDHEN and CDR2 is SYDVKM. The CDR3 is 14 residues long. The V gene lost 2 bases and the J gene lost 4 bases, with 8 bases spanning the gap. DNA for the CDR3: TGTGCCAGCAGTTTAGTACAGGATAATGAAAAACTGTTTTTT. It codes for CASSLVQDNEKLFF. Full variable domain (remainder filled in from reference TRBV28 and TRBJ1-4): DVKVTQSSRYLVKRTGEKVFLECVQDMDHENMFWYRQDPGLGLRLIYFSYDVKMKEKGDIPEGYSVSREKKERFSLILESASTNQTSMYLCASSLVQDNEKLFFGSGTQLSVL.